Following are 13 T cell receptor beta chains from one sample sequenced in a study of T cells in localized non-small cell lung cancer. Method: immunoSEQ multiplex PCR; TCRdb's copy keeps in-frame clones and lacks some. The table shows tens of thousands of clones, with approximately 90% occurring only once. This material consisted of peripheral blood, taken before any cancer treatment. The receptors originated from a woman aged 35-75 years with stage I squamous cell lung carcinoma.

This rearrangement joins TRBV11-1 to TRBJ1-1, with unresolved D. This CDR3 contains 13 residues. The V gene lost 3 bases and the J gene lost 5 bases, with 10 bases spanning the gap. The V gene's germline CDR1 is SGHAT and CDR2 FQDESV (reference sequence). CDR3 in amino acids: CASSLRPTTEAFF. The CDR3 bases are TGTGCCAGCAGCTTGAGGCCGACTACTGAAGCTTTCTTT.

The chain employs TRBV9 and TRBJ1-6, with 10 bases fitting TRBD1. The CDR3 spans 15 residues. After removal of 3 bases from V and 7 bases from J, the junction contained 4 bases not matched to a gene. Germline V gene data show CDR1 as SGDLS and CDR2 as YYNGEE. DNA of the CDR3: TGTGCCAGCAGCGGGGACAGGGGCGGAAATTCACCCCTCCACTTT. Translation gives CASSGDRGGNSPLHF.

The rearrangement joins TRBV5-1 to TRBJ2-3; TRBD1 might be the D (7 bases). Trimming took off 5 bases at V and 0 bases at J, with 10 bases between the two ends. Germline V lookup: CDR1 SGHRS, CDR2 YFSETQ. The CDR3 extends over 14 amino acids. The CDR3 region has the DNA TGCGCCAGCAGGGGGGGACAGAGCACAGATACGCAGTATTTT. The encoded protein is CASRGGQSTDTQYF.

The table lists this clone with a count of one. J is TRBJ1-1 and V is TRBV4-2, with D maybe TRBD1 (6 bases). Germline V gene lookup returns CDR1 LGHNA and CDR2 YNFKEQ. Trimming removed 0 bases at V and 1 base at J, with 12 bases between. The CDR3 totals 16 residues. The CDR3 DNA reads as TGTGCCAGCAGCCAAGAGGGCACAGGGCAGAACACTGAAGCTTTCTTT. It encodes CASSQEGTGQNTEAFF.

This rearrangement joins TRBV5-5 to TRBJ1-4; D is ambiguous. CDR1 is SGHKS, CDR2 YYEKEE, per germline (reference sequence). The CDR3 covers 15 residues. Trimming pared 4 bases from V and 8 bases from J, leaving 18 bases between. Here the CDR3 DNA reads TGTGCCAGCAGCCTGACGTCCACCCCCGGAGAAAAACTGTTTTTT. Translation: CASSLTSTPGEKLFF.

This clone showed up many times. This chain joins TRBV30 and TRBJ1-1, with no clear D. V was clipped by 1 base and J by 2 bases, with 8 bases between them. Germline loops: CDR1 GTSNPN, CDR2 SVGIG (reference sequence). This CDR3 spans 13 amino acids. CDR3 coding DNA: TGTGCCTGGAGTGCAGACCTAAACACTGAAGCTTTCTTT. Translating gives CAWSADLNTEAFF.

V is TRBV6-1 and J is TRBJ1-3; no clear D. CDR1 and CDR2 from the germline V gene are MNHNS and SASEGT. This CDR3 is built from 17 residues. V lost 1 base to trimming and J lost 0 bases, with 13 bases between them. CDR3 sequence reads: CASSEVRVPFSGNTIYF. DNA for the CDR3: TGTGCCAGCAGTGAAGTTCGGGTCCCGTTCTCTGGAAACACCATATATTTT.

CDR3 sequence reads: CASSNQGSGANVLTF. CDR3 DNA sequence: TGTGCCAGCAGTAATCAGGGGTCTGGGGCCAACGTCCTGACTTTC. The chain recombines TRBV25-1 with TRBJ2-6; the D gene is possibly TRBD1 (6 bases). In germline, CDR1 is MGHDK, CDR2 SYGVNS. Trimming left V 5 bases short and J 1 base short, with 9 bases between. The CDR3 runs to 15 residues.

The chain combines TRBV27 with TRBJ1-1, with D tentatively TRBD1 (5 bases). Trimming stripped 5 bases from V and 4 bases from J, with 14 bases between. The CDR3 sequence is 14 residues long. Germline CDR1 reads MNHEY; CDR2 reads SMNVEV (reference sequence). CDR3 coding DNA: TGTGCCAGCAGTCTGCGGAGGGGTCCCACTGAAGCTTTCTTT. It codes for CASSLRRGPTEAFF.

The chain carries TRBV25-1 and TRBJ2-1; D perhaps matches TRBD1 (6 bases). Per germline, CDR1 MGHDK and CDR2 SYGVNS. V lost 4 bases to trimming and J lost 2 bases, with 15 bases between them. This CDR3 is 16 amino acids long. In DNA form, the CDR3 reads TGTGCCAGCAGTGCCCGGGCAGGGGCAACCTACAATGAGCAGTTCTTC. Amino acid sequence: CASSARAGATYNEQFF.

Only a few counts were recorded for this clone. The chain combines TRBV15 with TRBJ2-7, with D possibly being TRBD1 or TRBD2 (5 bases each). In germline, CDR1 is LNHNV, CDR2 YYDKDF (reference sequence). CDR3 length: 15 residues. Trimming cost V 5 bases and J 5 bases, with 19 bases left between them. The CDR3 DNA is TGTGCCACCAGCCGAAGGGGAGACCGACCGAACGAGCAGTACTTC. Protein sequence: CATSRRGDRPNEQYF.

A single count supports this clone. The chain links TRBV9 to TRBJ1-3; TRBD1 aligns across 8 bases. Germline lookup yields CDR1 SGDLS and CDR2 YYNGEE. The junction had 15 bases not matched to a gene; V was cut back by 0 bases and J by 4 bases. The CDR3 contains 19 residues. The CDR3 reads CASSVGGQDLFGSGNTIYF. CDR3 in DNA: TGTGCCAGCAGCGTAGGGGGACAGGATTTGTTTGGGTCCGGAAACACCATATATTTT.

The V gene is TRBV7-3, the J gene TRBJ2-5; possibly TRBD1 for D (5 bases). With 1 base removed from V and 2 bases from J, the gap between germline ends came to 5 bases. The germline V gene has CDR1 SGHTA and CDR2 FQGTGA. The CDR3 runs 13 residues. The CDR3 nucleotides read TGTGCCAGCAGCTTAAACAGGCAAGAGACCCAGTACTTC. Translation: CASSLNRQETQYF.